This section outlines one TCR beta chain sequence together with its context. Its antigen remains unidentified. These data originate in a study of CD8+CD57+ T cells in acquired aplastic anemia. About the research overall: When averaged, DNA from sorted CD4+ and CD8+ cells came to about 3 ug.

Genomic DNA provided the template from which TCR beta VDJ and CDR3 profiles were obtained. One entry per CDR3 protein results from TCRdb running MiXCR on the reads. The table shows roughly 180,000 distinct CDR3 sequences, with 35% to 50% occurring only once. V dropped 5 bases and J dropped 1; count of bases not matched to a gene: 11. The CDR3 totals 17 residues. Germline CDR1 SNHLY, CDR2 FYNNEI. Study results and caveats: Patients and controls were not found to differ significantly in CD8+ Simpson's diversity.

Source material: sorted CD4+, CD8+, or CD8+CD57+ T cells (not recorded which) from PBMCs. This chain links TRBV2 with TRBJ1-2, with TRBD1 matching over 9 bases. This clonotype was sampled from a human donor in good health. The CDR3 loop is CASSLDRGSTSNYGYTF. The CDR3 nucleotides read TGTGCCAGCAGTCTTGACAGGGGGTCCACCAGTAACTATGGCTACACCTTC.